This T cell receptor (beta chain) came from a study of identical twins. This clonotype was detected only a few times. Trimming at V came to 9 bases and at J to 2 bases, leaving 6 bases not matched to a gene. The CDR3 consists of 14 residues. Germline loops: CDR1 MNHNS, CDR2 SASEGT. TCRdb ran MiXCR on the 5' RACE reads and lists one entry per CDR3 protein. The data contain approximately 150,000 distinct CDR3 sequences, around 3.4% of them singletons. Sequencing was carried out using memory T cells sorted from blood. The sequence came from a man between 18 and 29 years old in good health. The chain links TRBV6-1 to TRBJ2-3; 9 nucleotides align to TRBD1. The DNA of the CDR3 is TGTGCCAGTTGGGGGGACAGGGTCACAGATACGCAGTATTTT. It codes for CASWGDRVTDTQYF.